This T cell receptor beta chain is drawn from a study of response to subunit inactivated influenza vaccine. This clonotype was seen only a few times. Its antigen is currently unknown. Study results and limitations: Each seasonal influenza vaccination, the authors suggested, recruits few new T cells.

The CDR3 runs 16 residues. The V gene lost 1 base and the J gene lost 3 bases, with 14 bases spanning the gap. Germline V gives CDR1 SGHKS, CDR2 YYEKEE (reference sequence). TCRdb itself ran the RT-PCR reads through MiXCR, one entry per CDR3 protein. The sample has 650,000 to 800,000 distinct CDR3 sequences; approximately 13% are singletons. The chain recombines TRBV5-5 with TRBJ2-1; no clear D. The sequencing used PBMCs from blood, collected 14 days before vaccination. The source is a man aged 50 to 59 who received an inactivated influenza vaccine. CDR3 DNA: TGTGCCAGCAGCTTGAAATTCTCTTCGGGCTACAATGAGCAGTTCTTC. The encoded protein is CASSLKFSSGYNEQFF.